These T cell receptor beta chains were read from a single sample in a study of regulatory T cells in long-lasting Graves disease. One entry per CDR3 protein, called by TCRdb with MiXCR from the multiplex PCR reads. The sample includes over 650,000 distinct CDR3 sequences, 25% to 35% of them seen just once. This sample comprised peripheral blood mononuclear cells (PBMCs), obtained when the disease was refractory, from a patient treated with antithyroid drugs. The source of these receptors is a female donor with Graves disease. Both conserved end residues are trimmed from each CDR3.

cdr3_aa	v_call	j_call
ASSLVRQGNTEAF	TRBV11-2	TRBJ1-1
ASSFDRGRSYGYT	TRBV2	TRBJ1-2
ASRPARGGSYEQY	TRBV7-2	TRBJ2-7
AASRDPPGQGNEQY	TRBV15	TRBJ2-7
ASSMGRLQADTEAF	TRBV19	TRBJ1-1
SAPPPRGGNSPLH	TRBV20-1	TRBJ1-6
ASRPDRGGGYT	TRBV6-2/TRBV6-3	TRBJ1-2
SVAPGVNEQF	TRBV29-1	TRBJ2-1
ASSQEAARVGGYT	TRBV3-1	TRBJ1-2
ASSSTSGREQY	TRBV5-1	TRBJ2-7
ASSFSVSGYGYT	TRBV27	TRBJ1-2
ASHIQGTNTEAF	TRBV28	TRBJ1-1
AISETVGRAVETQY	TRBV10-3	TRBJ2-5
SASAVDRTPYGYT	TRBV20-1	TRBJ1-2
ASSAGRNAEAF	TRBV18	TRBJ1-1
ASTSVESNTEAF	TRBV28	TRBJ1-1
ASSVGTGLEGYT	TRBV9	TRBJ1-2
ASSLSRDRGTDTQY	TRBV7-3	TRBJ2-3
ASSTHGGHYGYT	TRBV6-1	TRBJ1-2
ASSLPTGGLVGELF	TRBV7-6	TRBJ2-2
ASTLSVTIGNQPQH	TRBV28	TRBJ1-5
ASSLGIANYGYT	TRBV28	TRBJ1-2
ASSFAGGHTEQY	TRBV5-1	TRBJ2-7
ASSSRLAGATGELF	TRBV11-3	TRBJ2-2
ASSLGPLPGGSSYEQY	TRBV27	TRBJ2-7
ASSSTEGWSAGPF	TRBV12-3/TRBV12-4	TRBJ1-4
ASSLAGTGVTGELF	TRBV5-4	TRBJ2-2
ASSEASQPQH	TRBV2	TRBJ1-5
ASSGGAANTEAF	TRBV6-1	TRBJ1-1
SAREDGQGGQETQY	TRBV20-1	TRBJ2-5
AWSGEHLNTEAF	TRBV30	TRBJ1-1
ASSQVEQETQY	TRBV7-3	TRBJ2-5
ASSFGIGAIEKLF	TRBV6-5	TRBJ1-4
ASSDKARHENLF	TRBV3-1	TRBJ1-4
ASSPSGNGYT	TRBV12-3/TRBV12-4	TRBJ1-2
ASSNGETQY	TRBV6-1	TRBJ2-5
SARGEYTYEQY	TRBV20-1	TRBJ2-7
ASETAYNSPLH	TRBV6-1	TRBJ1-6
ASSIQGRTGELF	TRBV19	TRBJ2-2
ASSFWRGTDTQY	TRBV12-3/TRBV12-4	TRBJ2-3
AWSAPLRRNIQY	TRBV30	TRBJ2-4
SVTPASGALNQPQH	TRBV20-1	TRBJ1-5
ASSRGDVGTEAF	TRBV3-1	TRBJ1-1
ASRQTTGVSNQPQH	TRBV6-1	TRBJ1-5
ASSLDGVGANVLT	TRBV11-2	TRBJ2-6
SVRQGTEAF	TRBV29-1	TRBJ1-1
ASTGGKAYNSPLH	TRBV6-1	TRBJ1-6
ASSRGLAGVLEQY	TRBV5-1	TRBJ2-7
ASSAGQPPDTQY	TRBV6-2/TRBV6-3	TRBJ2-3